A single sample is the source of the 23 T cell receptor beta chains below, sequenced in a study of graft-versus-host responses after intestinal transplantation. Only in-frame clones appear in the TCRdb table, and some are missing; sequencing was by immunoSEQ multiplex PCR. The table includes roughly 70,000 clones, 84% detected once. Antigen specificity for these receptors is unknown. The sample was unstimulated CD4+ T cells sorted from spleen or lymph node cells, taken before transplant. These receptors were collected from a human donor who was the organ donor for an intestinal transplant.

J is TRBJ1-5 and V is TRBV7-2, with D possibly TRBD1 on 6 matching bases. Germline CDR1 is SGHTA and CDR2 is FQGNSA. This CDR3 has 14 residues. Trimming removed 6 bases from V and 9 bases from J, with 18 bases in between. Here the CDR3 DNA reads TGTGCCAGCAGGGTCGCGGGGGCGTCACGGCCCCAGCATTTT. Amino acids: CASRVAGASRPQHF.

J is TRBJ1-5 and V is TRBV7-2; D unresolved. CDR3 size: 16 residues. V was cut by 5 bases and J by 0 bases, with 14 bases left in between. Germline lookup yields CDR1 SGHTA and CDR2 FQGNSA. The CDR3 loop reads CASSLESWYSNQPQHF. The CDR3 bases are TGTGCCAGCAGCCTCGAGTCTTGGTATAGCAATCAGCCCCAGCATTTT.

This clone was seen a single time. In DNA form, the CDR3 reads TGCGCCAGCGGAGGGCAGGGATGTAATGGGGAGCAGTACGTC. It yields the protein CASGGQGCNGEQYV. The chain links TRBV10-1 to TRBJ2-7; TRBD2 might be the D (6 bases). The CDR3 is 14 residues long. Trimming took off 8 bases at V and 7 bases at J, with 21 bases between the two ends. Per germline, CDR1 WNHNN and CDR2 SYGVQD (reference sequence).

The chain joins TRBV4-3 to TRBJ2-3; weak D call: TRBD1 (6 bases). The CDR3 has 16 residues. V dropped 0 bases and J dropped 6 bases, with 16 bases sitting between them. CDR1 is LGHNA and CDR2 is YSLEER in the germline V gene. CDR3 sequence reads: CASSQDVPRGGDTQYF. The DNA of the CDR3 is TGCGCCAGCAGCCAAGATGTCCCCAGGGGTGGTGATACGCAGTATTTT.

This chain joins TRBV6-6 and TRBJ1-1; D perhaps matches TRBD1 (5 bases). This CDR3 is built from 15 residues. Trimming took 5 bases from V and 3 from J, leaving 16 bases between them. Germline assignment: CDR1 MNHNY and CDR2 SVGAGI (reference sequence). In nucleotides, the CDR3 is TGTGCCAGCAGTGCCTCCCCCGGGGGGGACACTGAAGCTTTCTTT. Translated, it gives CASSASPGGDTEAFF.

V usage is TRBV7-2 and J usage is TRBJ2-1, with TRBD2 identical over 11 bases. The length of the CDR3 is 15 residues. Per germline, CDR1 SGHTA and CDR2 FQGNSA. With 7 bases clipped from V and 8 bases from J, the junction kept 10 bases outside the gene matches. CDR3 residues: CASNSGTSGSHEQFF. As DNA, the CDR3 is TGTGCCAGCAATTCCGGGACTAGCGGCTCCCATGAGCAGTTCTTC.

This clone showed up just a few times. The genes are TRBV5-4 and TRBJ2-3; 13 positions match TRBD2. Germline-derived CDR1 and CDR2 are SGHNT and YYREEE (reference sequence). CDR3 length: 15 amino acids. Trimming cost V 5 bases and J 4 bases; bases outside gene matches: 4. CDR3 coding DNA: TGTGCCAGCAGTTATACTAGCGGGGGGGCAGATACGCAGTATTTT. Its translation: CASSYTSGGADTQYF.

The J gene is TRBJ2-5, the V gene TRBV5-1, with TRBD2 identical over 10 bases. This CDR3 has 18 amino acids. The J segment lost 4 bases and the V segment lost 4 bases, leaving 16 bases of the junction unmatched. Germline V gene data show CDR1 as SGHRS and CDR2 as YFSETQ. The CDR3 spells CASSPEVLAGWTGETQYF. The CDR3 DNA reads TGCGCCAGCAGCCCGGAGGTACTAGCGGGATGGACGGGAGAGACCCAGTACTTC.

The rearrangement links TRBV7-3 to TRBJ2-1; 9 positions agree with TRBD1. V lost 5 bases, J lost 8 bases, and 10 bases stayed unmatched. The CDR3 is 15 residues long. From germline, CDR1 is SGHTA and CDR2 FQGTGA. The DNA of the CDR3 is TGTGCCAGCAGCCCCCACGGGACAGGGATCGATGAGCAGTTCTTC. It is translated as CASSPHGTGIDEQFF.

The sample holds one count of this clone. The rearrangement links TRBV5-4 to TRBJ1-4; perhaps TRBD1 as D (6 bases). V was cut by 5 bases and J by 1 base, with 9 bases left in between. The CDR3 totals 14 residues. Germline CDR1 and CDR2: SGHNT and YYREEE (reference sequence). In DNA, the CDR3 is TGTGCCAGCAGTATAGGGGGAACTAATGAAAAACTGTTTTTT. Protein product: CASSIGGTNEKLFF. Full variable domain (remainder filled in from reference TRBV5-4 and TRBJ1-4): ETGVTQSPTHLIKTRGQQVTLRCSSQSGHNTVSWYQQALGQGPQFIFQYYREEENGRGNFPPRFSGLQFPNYSSELNVNALELDDSALYLCASSIGGTNEKLFFGSGTQLSVL.

The V and J genes are TRBV13 and TRBJ2-7; 8 bases agree with TRBD2. Germline V gene data show CDR1 as PRHDT and CDR2 as FYEKMQ (reference sequence). V trimming: 0 bases; J trimming: 3 bases; junction bases outside the gene matches: 7. The CDR3 is 16 residues long. The CDR3 region has the DNA TGTGCCAGCAGCTTAGGCCTGCGGGGGGCCCTCTACGAGCAGTACGTC. This sequence encodes CASSLGLRGALYEQYV.

CDR3 region: CASSGGNSPLHF. The CDR3 coding sequence is TGTGCCAGCAGTGGAGGGAATTCACCCCTCCACTTT. The rearrangement uses TRBV2 and TRBJ1-6; no clear D gene. The V end lost 4 bases, the J end lost 7 bases, and 5 bases lay between the germline ends. The CDR3 consists of 12 residues. CDR1 and CDR2 (germline): SNHLY, FYNNEI.

This clone occurred a few times. The genes are TRBV12-5 and TRBJ2-3; D call uncertain. Germline V CDR1 and CDR2: LGHNT, FRNRAP. This CDR3 contains 12 residues. Trimming removed 6 bases at V and 3 bases at J, with 7 bases between. The CDR3 reads CASGSRTDTQYF. CDR3 sequence (DNA): TGTGCTAGTGGATCCAGGACAGATACGCAGTATTTT.

In this sample, this clone turned up once. The chain couples TRBV4-2 to TRBJ1-1; maybe TRBD1 (5 bases). CDR1 is LGHNA, CDR2 YNFKEQ, per germline. Trimming cost V 2 bases and J 1 base, with 17 bases left between them. The CDR3 has 17 residues. The CDR3 nucleotides read TGTGCCAGCAGCCAAATGCCAAGCGGGGCAGGGAACACTGAAGCTTTCTTT. Translated: CASSQMPSGAGNTEAFF.

This chain joins TRBV29-1 and TRBJ2-1, with 7 nucleotides matching TRBD1. V lost 6 bases, J lost 6 bases, and 2 bases stayed unmatched. Germline lookup yields CDR1 SQVTM and CDR2 ANQGSEA. The CDR3 extends over 11 amino acids. The CDR3 protein is CSVNRGNEQFF. CDR3 DNA sequence: TGCAGCGTGAACAGGGGCAATGAGCAGTTCTTC.

Worth noting for this clone: Germline is not matched at one junction end, which may reflect a read error. This chain connects TRBV25-1 to TRBJ1-1, with a tentative D call TRBD1 (6 bases). CDR1 is MGHDK and CDR2 is SYGVNS in the germline V gene. The CDR3 extends over 12 amino acids. The CDR3 is CASSDGQGKLLF. The DNA for the CDR3 is TGTGCCAGCAGTGATGGGCAGGGGAAGCTTCTCTTT.

V is TRBV5-1 and J is TRBJ1-3; TRBD1 matches 7 bases. Germline V gene data show CDR1 as SGHRS and CDR2 as YFSETQ. Losses at the gene ends were 4 bases for V and 1 base for J; bases not matched to a gene: 14. CDR3 length: 18 amino acids. In nucleotides, the CDR3 is TGCGCCAGCAGCGCCAGACAGGGACTGGCCAGGTCTGGAAACACCATATATTTT. This gives the protein CASSARQGLARSGNTIYF.

A single count supports this clone. The chain is built from TRBV2 and TRBJ1-4, with D perhaps TRBD1 (6 bases). The germline V and J ends were trimmed by 6 bases and 4 bases, with 12 bases remaining between them. Germline CDR1 and CDR2: SNHLY and FYNNEI. This CDR3 has 14 residues. Here the CDR3 DNA reads TGTGCCAGCAGCCGAGGACAGCTTAATGAAAAACTGTTTTTT. It translates to CASSRGQLNEKLFF.

CDR3 sequence reads: CASSEETASYGYTF. In DNA form, the CDR3 reads TGTGCCAGCAGTGAAGAGACAGCGAGCTATGGCTACACCTTC. J is TRBJ1-2 and V is TRBV2; tentatively, D is TRBD1 (5 bases). The CDR3 is 14 amino acids. Germline CDR1 and CDR2: SNHLY and FYNNEI. Trimming took 1 base from V and 4 from J, leaving 10 bases between them.

The rearrangement links TRBV6-1 to TRBJ1-2; a weak D match, TRBD1 (5 bases). This CDR3 comprises 15 residues. CDR1 and CDR2 from the germline V gene are MNHNS and SASEGT. The ends were cut back, 2 bases at V and 2 bases at J, with 12 bases in the middle. CDR3 coding DNA: TGTGCCAGCAGTGAAATAATGACAGTAAACTATGGCTACACCTTC. Translated: CASSEIMTVNYGYTF.

The rearrangement uses TRBV19 and TRBJ1-6; D may be TRBD1 (5 bases). Germline CDR1 reads LNHDA; CDR2 reads SQIVND (reference sequence). V was pared by 10 bases and J by 5 bases, with 9 bases between. The CDR3 runs 12 residues. Here the CDR3 DNA reads TGTGCCACAGACAGCGATAATTCACCCCTCCACTTT. It translates to CATDSDNSPLHF.

The sample holds a few counts of this clone. The DNA of the CDR3 is TGTGCCAGCAGTTTCCAGCGTTCAAGCTCTGGAAACACCATATATTTT. Translating it yields CASSFQRSSSGNTIYF. V and J are TRBV28 and TRBJ1-3; no definite D call. The V end was cut by 3 bases, the J end by 0 bases, with 12 bases between. CDR3 length: 16 amino acids. The germline CDR1 and CDR2 sequences are MDHEN and SYDVKM.

This clone was recorded a few times. The CDR3 reads CASSLSRAGLGNTQYF. As DNA, the CDR3 is TGTGCCAGCAGTTTATCGAGAGCGGGGCTAGGAAATACGCAGTATTTT. This sequence joins TRBV27 and TRBJ2-3; TRBD2 aligns across 7 bases. The CDR3 sequence is 16 residues long. V gave up 0 bases and J gave up 7 bases; unmatched junction bases: 10. Germline V CDR1 and CDR2: MNHEY, SMNVEV (reference sequence).